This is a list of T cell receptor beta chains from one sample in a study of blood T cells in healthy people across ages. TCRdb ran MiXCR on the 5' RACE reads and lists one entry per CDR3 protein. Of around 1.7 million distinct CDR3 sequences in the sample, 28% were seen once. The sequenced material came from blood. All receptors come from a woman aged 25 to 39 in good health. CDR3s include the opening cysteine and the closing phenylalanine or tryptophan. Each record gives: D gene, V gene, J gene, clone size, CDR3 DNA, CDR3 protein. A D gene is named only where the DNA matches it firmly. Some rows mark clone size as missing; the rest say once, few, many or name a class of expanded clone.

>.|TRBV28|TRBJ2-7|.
TGTGCCAGCAGTTCACCAGCGGTAGCCTCCGAGCAGTACTTC
CASSSPAVASEQYF
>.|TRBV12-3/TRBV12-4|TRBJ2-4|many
TGTGCCAGCAGCCGGGGACTTCAGGGCAACATTCAGTACTTC
CASSRGLQGNIQYF
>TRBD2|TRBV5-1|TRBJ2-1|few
TGCGCCAGCAGCCTCACATCCCAGCGGGAAGGAGTATATGAGCAGTTCTTC
CASSLTSQREGVYEQFF
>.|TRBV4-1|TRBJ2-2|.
TGCGCCAGCAGGAAGCTACCCGGGGAGCTGCTTTTT
CASRKLPGELLF
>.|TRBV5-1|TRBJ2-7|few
TGCGCCAACAGTAGCCAGACAGTTCTTTTAGACGAGCAGTACTTC
CANSSQTVLLDEQYF
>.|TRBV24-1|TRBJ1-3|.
TGTGCCACCAGTGCTCTTGCACAGGCGGTCAACTCTGGAAACACCATATATTTT
CATSALAQAVNSGNTIYF
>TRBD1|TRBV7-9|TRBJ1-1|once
TGTGCCAGCAGCGTAGGACAGGGAACTCCCACTGAAGCTTTCTTT
CASSVGQGTPTEAFF
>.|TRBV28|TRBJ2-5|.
TGTGCCACTGGACGGGCGGGGGAGACCCAGTACTTC
CATGRAGETQYF
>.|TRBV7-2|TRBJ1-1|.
TGTGCCAGCAGCTCCCGGGCCAGGGCGTATGAAGCTTTCTTT
CASSSRARAYEAFF
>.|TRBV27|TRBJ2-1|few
TGTGCCAGCAGCCCAGGGGGGGGGCCTATAAATGAGCAGTTCTTC
CASSPGGGPINEQFF
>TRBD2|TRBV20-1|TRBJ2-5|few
TGCAGTGCTACCGCTAGCGGAGCAGAGACCCAGTACTTC
CSATASGAETQYF
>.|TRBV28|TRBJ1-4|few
TGTGCCAGCAGTTCCCTGAGCTTGACTGAAAAACTGTTTTTT
CASSSLSLTEKLFF
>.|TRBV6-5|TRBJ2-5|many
TGTGCCAGCAGTCGCGGGCCCCATGGGGAGACCCAGTACTTC
CASSRGPHGETQYF
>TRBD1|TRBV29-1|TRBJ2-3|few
TGCAGCGTTGAAGGGCATCGTGGGACAGGGAGGACAGATACGCAGTATTTT
CSVEGHRGTGRTDTQYF
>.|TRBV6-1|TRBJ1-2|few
TGTGCCAGCAAGGAGCAGGGTCTCTATGGCTACACCTTC
CASKEQGLYGYTF
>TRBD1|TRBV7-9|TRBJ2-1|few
TGTGCCAGTACGACGGACAGGCACAATGAGCAGTTCTTC
CASTTDRHNEQFF
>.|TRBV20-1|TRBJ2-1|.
TGCAGTGCAAACTCGGGACACATCTACAATGAGCAGTTCTTC
CSANSGHIYNEQFF
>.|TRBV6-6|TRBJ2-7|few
TGTGCCAGCAGAGGTGGAAGGAGGGAGAAGGACGAGCAGTACTTC
CASRGGRREKDEQYF
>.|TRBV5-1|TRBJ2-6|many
TGTGCCAGCAGCCAGACTGGGGCCAACGTCCTGACTTTC
CASSQTGANVLTF
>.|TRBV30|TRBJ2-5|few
TGTGCCTGGAACTCGGTTCCTATGGGGACCCAGTACTTC
CAWNSVPMGTQYF
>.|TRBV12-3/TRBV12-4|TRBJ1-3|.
TGTGCCAGCAGCTGGGTCCGAACCATATATTTT
CASSWVRTIYF
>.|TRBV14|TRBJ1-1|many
TGTGCCAGCAGCCCATGGGGCACTGAAGCTTTCTTT
CASSPWGTEAFF
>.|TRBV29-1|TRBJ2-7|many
TGCAGCGTTAGTCTGGGGTCGCACGAGCAGTACTTC
CSVSLGSHEQYF
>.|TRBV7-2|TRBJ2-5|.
TGTGCCAGCAGCCGGGACTTCAGTCAAGAGACCCAGTACTTC
CASSRDFSQETQYF
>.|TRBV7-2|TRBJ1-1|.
TGTGCCAGCAGCTTGGAGGGCGGGATCACTGAAGCTTTCTTT
CASSLEGGITEAFF
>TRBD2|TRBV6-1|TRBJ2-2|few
TGTGCCAGCAGTCGACTTACTAGCGGGGGGGCTCACACCGGGGAGCTGTTTTTT
CASSRLTSGGAHTGELFF
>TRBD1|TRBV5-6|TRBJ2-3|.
TGTGCCAGCAGTCCCGGGACAGTCCCTATCCGCACAGATACGCAGTATTTT
CASSPGTVPIRTDTQYF
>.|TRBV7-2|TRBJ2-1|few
TGTGCCAGCAGCCCTATTTCAACCGGCGATGAGCAGTTCTTC
CASSPISTGDEQFF